One and the same sample provided the 24 T cell receptor beta chains below, sequenced in a study of control samples from healthy donors and cancer patients (dated by TCRdb to about 2020). Libraries were prepared through the immunoSEQ multiplex PCR assay. TCRdb mirrors the immuneACCESS table, restricted to in-frame sequences. Some clones are absent from its copies; in checked studies, under half trace to an unresolved V gene, and the reason for the others is unknown. The sample contains about 110,000 clones, approximately 83% of them found a single time. Under 15% of the sample rests with the top ten. The sample consisted of blood. The receptors shown here come from a woman aged 50 to 60 in good health.

This rearrangement joins TRBV7-9 to TRBJ2-1; the match to TRBD2 covers 7 bases. CDR3 size: 14 residues. CDR1 and CDR2 (germline): SEHNR, FQNEAQ (reference sequence). V trimming: 3 bases; J trimming: 7 bases; junction bases outside the gene matches: 6. The CDR3 loop is CASSLSGTTNEQFF. CDR3 nucleotide sequence: TGTGCCAGCAGCTTGTCCGGGACTACAAATGAGCAGTTCTTC.

In the case of this clone: The same CDR3 also results from other DNA sequences found in this sample. This chain links TRBV18 with TRBJ1-2; D possibly corresponds to TRBD1 (5 bases). Germline V gives CDR1 KGHSH, CDR2 LQKENI. CDR3 size: 12 residues. Trimming took 3 bases from V and 4 from J, leaving 6 bases between them. The CDR3 coding sequence is TGTGCCAGCTCACCCGACAGCTATGGCTACACCTTC. This gives the protein CASSPDSYGYTF.

This sequence joins TRBV4-2 and TRBJ2-5; D may be TRBD1 (5 bases). CDR3 length: 13 amino acids. Trimming removed 3 bases from V and 3 bases from J, with 8 bases in between. CDR1 is LGHNA and CDR2 is YNFKEQ in the germline V gene. The CDR3 loop is CASSHRAEETQYF. The CDR3 nucleotides read TGTGCCAGCAGCCACAGGGCCGAAGAGACCCAGTACTTC.

The rearrangement joins TRBV19 to TRBJ2-7; 9 nucleotides agree with TRBD2. The CDR3 runs to 19 residues. V trimming: 3 bases; J trimming: 2 bases; junction bases outside the gene matches: 17. Germline V gene sequence: CDR1 LNHDA, CDR2 SQIVND (reference sequence). The CDR3 nucleotides read TGTGCCAGTAGTATTCTTATTGGAGTAGCGGGAGCCGCGACCTACGAGCAGTACTTC. The encoded protein is CASSILIGVAGAATYEQYF.

This clone was detected only a few times. The chain recombines TRBV7-9 with TRBJ2-7; no clear D gene. Germline CDR1 SEHNR, CDR2 FQNEAQ (reference sequence). This CDR3 is built from 12 residues. The germline V and J ends were trimmed by 3 bases and 5 bases, with 8 bases remaining between them. CDR3 nucleotides: TGTGCCAGCAGCTTTTGGGCTGACGAGCAGTACTTC. This gives the protein CASSFWADEQYF.

This chain uses TRBV7-9 with TRBJ2-1; 14 positions agree with TRBD2. The CDR3 runs to 17 residues. With V trimmed by 5 bases and J by 6 bases, 9 bases remained unmatched. Per germline, CDR1 SEHNR and CDR2 FQNEAQ (reference sequence). The CDR3: CASSARLAGGPGNEQFF. CDR3 in DNA: TGTGCCAGCAGCGCCCGACTAGCGGGAGGGCCGGGCAATGAGCAGTTCTTC.

The chain has TRBV7-9 and TRBJ2-5; D not resolved. There are 13 residues in the CDR3. Trimming cost V 5 bases and J 9 bases, with 16 bases left between them. CDR1 and CDR2 (germline): SEHNR, FQNEAQ (reference sequence). CDR3 sequence: CASSPMRQLAQYF. The CDR3 coding sequence is TGTGCCAGCAGCCCCATGAGGCAATTGGCCCAGTACTTC. Based on the CDR3 plus reference TRBV7-9 and TRBJ2-5, the full variable domain is DTGVSQNPRHKITKRGQNVTFRCDPISEHNRLYWYRQTLGQGPEFLTYFQNEAQLEKSRLLSDRFSAERPKGSFSTLEIQRTEQGDSAMYLCASSPMRQLAQYFGPGTRLLVL.

The rearrangement joins TRBV4-3 to TRBJ2-1, with a weak D call TRBD2 (5 bases). The CDR3 loop spans 15 amino acids. The ends were cut back, 0 bases at V and 4 bases at J, with 10 bases in the middle. CDR1 and CDR2 from the germline V gene are LGHNA and YSLEER. CDR3 sequence: CASSQDRTVYNEQFF. The CDR3 DNA sequence: TGCGCCAGCAGCCAAGATAGGACTGTGTACAATGAGCAGTTCTTC.

In the case of this clone: Germline and junction disagree at one end, which may indicate a read error. The CDR3, as DNA: TGCGCCAGCAGCCAAGACGGGGGGCAAGATTCTCAGGGCTTT. It yields the protein CASSQDGGQDSQGF. The rearrangement links TRBV4-1 to TRBJ1-1, with D perhaps TRBD1 (6 bases). The CDR3 is 14 residues long. Germline loops: CDR1 MGHRA, CDR2 YSYEKL.

The chain is built from TRBV7-8 and TRBJ1-1; no reliable D call. The V end lost 5 bases, the J end lost 7 bases, and 14 bases lay between the germline ends. The CDR3 extends over 13 amino acids. The germline V gene has CDR1 SGHVS and CDR2 FQNEAQ. The CDR3 spells CASSLQKGLEAFF. The CDR3 DNA reads as TGTGCCAGCAGCCTTCAGAAGGGCCTTGAAGCTTTCTTT.

The J gene is TRBJ2-7, the V gene TRBV6-2 or TRBV6-3; 9 bases are shared with TRBD2. Looked up from germline, CDR1 is MNHEY and CDR2 is SVGEGT. This CDR3 is built from 14 residues. The trim removed 2 bases at V and 2 bases at J, leaving 1 base unmatched. DNA of the CDR3: TGTGCCAGCAGTTACGCGGGAGGGCCCTACGAGCAGTACTTC. It specifies CASSYAGGPYEQYF.

A few counts support this clone. The V call is TRBV6-2 or TRBV6-3, the J call TRBJ1-5, with no clear D. Germline CDR1 MNHEY, CDR2 SVGEGT. Trimming left V 4 bases short and J 5 bases short, with 6 bases between. The CDR3 is made up of 12 amino acids. The CDR3: CASSSFHQPQHF. CDR3 nucleotide sequence: TGTGCCAGCAGTTCTTTCCATCAGCCCCAGCATTTT.

Comments on this clone: Additional DNA sequences in this sample encode the identical CDR3. V usage is TRBV12-3 or TRBV12-4 and J usage is TRBJ1-6; 9 positions match TRBD1. This CDR3 comprises 13 residues. V dropped 5 bases and J dropped 7; count of bases not matched to a gene: 0. DNA for the CDR3: TGTGCCAGCAGTGGACAGGGGAATTCACCCCTCCACTTT. Translated, it gives CASSGQGNSPLHF.

The rearrangement joins TRBV2 to TRBJ2-1, with TRBD2 as a possible D gene (6 bases). Germline CDR1 reads SNHLY; CDR2 reads FYNNEI. The V end was cut by 6 bases, the J end by 8 bases, with 14 bases between. CDR3 length: 13 amino acids. The CDR3 DNA reads TGTGCCAGCAGCCTAGGGACTTTCGATGAGCAGTTCTTC. It is translated as CASSLGTFDEQFF.

CDR3 sequence (DNA): TGTGCCAGCAGCCGGGGGGGTGGCACTGAAGCTTTCTTT. Protein sequence: CASSRGGGTEAFF. The chain has TRBV7-8 and TRBJ1-1; maybe TRBD1 (5 bases). Germline assignment: CDR1 SGHVS and CDR2 FQNEAQ. This CDR3 has 13 residues. The V and J ends lost 5 bases and 4 bases respectively, with 11 bases between them. The whole variable domain, remainder taken from reference TRBV7-8 and TRBJ1-1, is GAGVSQSPRYKVAKRGQDVALRCDPISGHVSLFWYQQALGQGPEFLTYFQNEAQLDKSGLPSDRFFAERPEGSVSTLKIQRTQQEDSAVYLCASSRGGGTEAFFGQGTRLTVV.

The V call is TRBV6-6, the J call TRBJ1-3; the match to TRBD1 covers 8 bases. The CDR3 totals 15 residues. V dropped 2 bases and J dropped 4; count of bases not matched to a gene: 4. The germline gives CDR1 MNHNY, CDR2 SVGAGI (reference sequence). The CDR3 region has the DNA TGTGCCAGCAGTTACCCGACAGGGGCGGGAAACACCATATATTTT. Encoded protein: CASSYPTGAGNTIYF.

This chain links TRBV28 with TRBJ1-1, with 8 bases matching TRBD1. This CDR3 is 13 amino acids long. Germline V gene data show CDR1 as MDHEN and CDR2 as SYDVKM. V gave up 10 bases and J gave up 0 bases; unmatched junction bases: 4. CDR3 residues: CATQGAVNTEAFF. CDR3 nucleotide sequence: TGTGCCACCCAGGGGGCAGTGAACACTGAAGCTTTCTTT.

This sequence joins TRBV24-1 and TRBJ2-7; TRBD1 or TRBD2 may be the D gene (5 bases each). From germline, CDR1 is KGHDR and CDR2 SFDVKD. With 3 bases removed from V and 2 bases from J, the gap between germline ends came to 7 bases. The CDR3 is made up of 13 amino acids. The CDR3 protein is CATSDGGTYEQYF. Here the CDR3 DNA reads TGTGCCACCAGTGATGGGGGAACCTACGAGCAGTACTTC.

The gene calls are TRBV5-4 and TRBJ1-2; 7 bases align to TRBD1. The CDR3 covers 14 residues. Germline V gene data show CDR1 as SGHNT and CDR2 as YYREEE (reference sequence). J gave up 5 bases and V 4 bases, and 8 bases lay outside the gene matches. CDR3 protein: CASSTWDSLYGYTF. DNA of the CDR3: TGTGCCAGCAGCACCTGGGACAGTCTGTATGGCTACACCTTC.

The V gene is TRBV9, the J gene TRBJ1-6, with a tentative D call TRBD1 (5 bases). Trimming pared 1 base from V and 9 bases from J, leaving 8 bases between. CDR1 is SGDLS and CDR2 is YYNGEE in the germline V gene. This CDR3 has 13 residues. CDR3 nucleotide sequence: TGTGCCAGCAGCGTACAGGGACCTTCACCCCTCCACTTT. Translation gives CASSVQGPSPLHF.

This rearrangement joins TRBV11-3 to TRBJ2-7, with 8 bases that match TRBD2. This CDR3 has 15 residues. V gave up 1 base and J gave up 1 base; unmatched junction bases: 3. Looked up from germline, CDR1 is SGHNT and CDR2 is YENEEA. CDR3 residues: CASSLGSGTSYEQYF. The CDR3 coding sequence is TGTGCCAGCAGCTTAGGTAGCGGGACTTCCTACGAGCAGTACTTC.

The chain employs TRBV29-1 and TRBJ2-2, with 9 bases lining up with TRBD1. V dropped 7 bases and J dropped 3; count of bases not matched to a gene: 6. The germline CDR1 and CDR2 sequences are SQVTM and ANQGSEA. The CDR3 contains 14 residues. The CDR3 spells CSGRTGVDTGELFF. DNA for the CDR3: TGCAGCGGGCGGACAGGGGTCGACACCGGGGAGCTGTTTTTT.

This rearrangement joins TRBV7-9 to TRBJ1-2, with D unresolved. The CDR3 covers 15 residues. V was shortened by 7 bases and J by 4 bases, with 19 bases between the two germline ends. CDR1 and CDR2 (germline): SEHNR, FQNEAQ (reference sequence). The chain's CDR3 is CASTTNPALPYGYTF. CDR3 coding DNA: TGTGCCAGCACCACCAACCCGGCGTTACCCTATGGCTACACCTTC.

The chain is built from TRBV11-2 and TRBJ1-3, with D unclear. Germline V lookup: CDR1 SGHAT, CDR2 FQNNGV. V was shortened by 9 bases and J by 0 bases, with 12 bases between the two germline ends. This CDR3 is 14 amino acids long. The CDR3 is CASSGVYSGNTIYF. The CDR3 nucleotides are TGTGCCAGTTCCGGGGTTTACTCTGGAAACACCATATATTTT.